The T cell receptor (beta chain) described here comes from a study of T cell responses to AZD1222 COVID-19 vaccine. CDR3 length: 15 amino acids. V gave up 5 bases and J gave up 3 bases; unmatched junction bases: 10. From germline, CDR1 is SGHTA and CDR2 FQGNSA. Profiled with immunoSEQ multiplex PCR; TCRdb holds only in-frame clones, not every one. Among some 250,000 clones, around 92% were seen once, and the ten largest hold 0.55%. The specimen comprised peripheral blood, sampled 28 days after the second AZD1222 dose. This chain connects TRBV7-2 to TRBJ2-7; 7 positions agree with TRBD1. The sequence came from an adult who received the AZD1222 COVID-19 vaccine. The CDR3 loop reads CASSLKTGPYYEQYF. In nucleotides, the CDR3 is TGTGCCAGCAGCCTCAAGACAGGGCCGTACTACGAGCAGTACTTC.